The source of this T cell receptor beta chain is a study of shared clonotypes between healthy human individuals. Germline CDR1 is SGHKS and CDR2 is YYEKEE (reference sequence). The V gene end was trimmed by 4 bases and the J gene end by 7 bases; junction bases not matched to a gene: 11. There are 16 residues in the CDR3. A note on this clone: The target antigen is unknown.

Study-wide results and limits: Generation probability values for non-shared clonotypes were lower than those for clonotypes shared by all four donors. Clonotype sharing across several donors was observed for around 5% of naive CD4 clonotypes.

Per the study methods: There were no quality scores in the junction-only immunoSEQ sequences, so filtering differed. Measured with immunoSEQ multiplex PCR; TCRdb has only the in-frame clones, and not every one. V and J calls and clone size are those listed in that table; D and trimming were worked out from the DNA. Of about 110,000 clones listed, 55% to 70% are singletons. V usage is TRBV5-5 and J usage is TRBJ2-7; 13 bases align to TRBD2. The specimen sequenced was memory CD8+ T cells sorted from blood. Described subset: CD45RO+ cells pooled with CCR7-negative TemRA cells. The receptor was isolated from a young woman in good health. CDR3 sequence reads: CASSQDQLAGGREQYF. As DNA, the CDR3 is TGTGCCAGCAGCCAAGATCAACTAGCGGGAGGGCGGGAGCAGTACTTC.